The present TCR beta chain was sequenced within a study of resident and recirculating memory T cells in vitiligo. On the study more broadly: Shave-biopsy epidermis from lesional and nonlesional skin was sequenced alongside PBMCs.

In germline, CDR1 is LNHDA, CDR2 SQIVND (reference sequence). The CDR3 is 14 amino acids. Between the trimmed V and J ends, which lost 6 bases and 1 base, there was a span of 10 bases. Anyone treated within the previous three months was excluded. Study-level findings and limits: No single dominant TCR clone appeared; lesion clonality varied.

Of note for this clone: Antigen: not known.

Clones were sequenced by immunoSEQ multiplex PCR, and TCRdb holds only the in-frame ones, with some missing. The table includes around 43,000 clones, around 90% detected once. The rearrangement links TRBV19 to TRBJ1-5; maybe TRBD1 (5 bases). The clonotype comes from a male donor with vitiligo. Specimen: blood. CDR3 DNA: TGTGCCAGTAGCCAGGGATGGAGCAATCAGCCCCAGCATTTT. This translates into CASSQGWSNQPQHF.